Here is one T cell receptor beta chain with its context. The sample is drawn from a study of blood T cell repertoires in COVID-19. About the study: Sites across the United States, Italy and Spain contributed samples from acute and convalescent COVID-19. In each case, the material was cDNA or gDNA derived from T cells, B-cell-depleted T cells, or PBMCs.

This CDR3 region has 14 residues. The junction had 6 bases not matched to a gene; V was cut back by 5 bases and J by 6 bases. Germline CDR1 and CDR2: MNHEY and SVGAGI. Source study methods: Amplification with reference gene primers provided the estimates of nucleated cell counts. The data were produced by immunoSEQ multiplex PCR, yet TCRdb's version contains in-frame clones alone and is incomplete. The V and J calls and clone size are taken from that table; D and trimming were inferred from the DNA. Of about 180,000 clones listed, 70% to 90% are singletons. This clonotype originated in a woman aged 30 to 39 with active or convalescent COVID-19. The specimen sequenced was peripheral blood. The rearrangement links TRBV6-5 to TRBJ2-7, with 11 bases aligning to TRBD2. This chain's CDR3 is CASSNSGGALEQYF. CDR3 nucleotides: TGTGCCAGCAGTAATAGCGGGGGGGCCCTCGAGCAGTACTTC.